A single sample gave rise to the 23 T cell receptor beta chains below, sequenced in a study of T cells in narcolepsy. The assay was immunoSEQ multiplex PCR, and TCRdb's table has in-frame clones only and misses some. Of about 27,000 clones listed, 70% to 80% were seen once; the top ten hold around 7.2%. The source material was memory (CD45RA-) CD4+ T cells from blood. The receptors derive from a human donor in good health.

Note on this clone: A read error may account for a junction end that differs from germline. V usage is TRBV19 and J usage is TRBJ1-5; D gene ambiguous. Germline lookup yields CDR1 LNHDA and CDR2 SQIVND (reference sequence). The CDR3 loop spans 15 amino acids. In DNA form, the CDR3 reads TGTGCCAGTAGTATATCAGGATCTAGCAATCAGCCCCGGCATTTT. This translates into CASSISGSSNQPRHF.

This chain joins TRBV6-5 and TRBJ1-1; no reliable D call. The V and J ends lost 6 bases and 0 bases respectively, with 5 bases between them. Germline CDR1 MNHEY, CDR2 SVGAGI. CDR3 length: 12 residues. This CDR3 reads CASSQMNTEAFF. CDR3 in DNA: TGTGCCAGCAGCCAAATGAACACTGAAGCTTTCTTT.

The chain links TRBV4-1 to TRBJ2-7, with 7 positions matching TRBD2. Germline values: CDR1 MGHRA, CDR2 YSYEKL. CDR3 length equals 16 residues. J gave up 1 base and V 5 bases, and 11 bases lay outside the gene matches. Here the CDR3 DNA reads TGCGCCAGCAGCGCCCACAGCGGGACGGCATCCTACGAGCAGTACTTC. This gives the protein CASSAHSGTASYEQYF.

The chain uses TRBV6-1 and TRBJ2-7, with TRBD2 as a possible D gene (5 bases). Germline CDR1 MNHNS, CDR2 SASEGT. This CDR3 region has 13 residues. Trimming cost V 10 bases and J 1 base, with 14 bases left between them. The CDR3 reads CATKVGVSYEQYF. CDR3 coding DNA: TGTGCCACCAAGGTCGGGGTTTCCTACGAGCAGTACTTC.

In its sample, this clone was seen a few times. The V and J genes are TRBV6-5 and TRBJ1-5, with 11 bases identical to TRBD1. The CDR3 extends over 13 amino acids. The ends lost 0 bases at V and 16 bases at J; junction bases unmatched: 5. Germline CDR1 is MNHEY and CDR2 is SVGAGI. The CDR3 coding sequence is TGTGCCAGCAGTTACTCCTGGGACAGGGGGTATCATTTT. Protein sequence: CASSYSWDRGYHF.

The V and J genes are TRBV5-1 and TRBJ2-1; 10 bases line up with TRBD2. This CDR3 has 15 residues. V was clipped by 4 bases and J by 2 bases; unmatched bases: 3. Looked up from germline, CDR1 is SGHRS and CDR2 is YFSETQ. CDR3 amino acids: CASSRTSGTYNEQFF. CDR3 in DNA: TGCGCCAGCAGCAGGACTAGCGGCACCTACAATGAGCAGTTCTTC.

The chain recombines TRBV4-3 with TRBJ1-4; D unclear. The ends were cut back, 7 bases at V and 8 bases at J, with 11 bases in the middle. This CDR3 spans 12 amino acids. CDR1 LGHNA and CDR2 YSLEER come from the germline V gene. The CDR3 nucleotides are TGCGCCAGCACCCCGGACTACGAAAAACTGTTTTTT. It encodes CASTPDYEKLFF.

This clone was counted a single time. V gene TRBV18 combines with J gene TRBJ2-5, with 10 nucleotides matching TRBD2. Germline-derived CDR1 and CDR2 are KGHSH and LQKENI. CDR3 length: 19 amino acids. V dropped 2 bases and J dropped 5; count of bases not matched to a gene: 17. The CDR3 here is CASSPTTGTSATVGETQYF. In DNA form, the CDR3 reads TGTGCCAGCTCACCAACTACAGGGACTAGCGCCACCGTGGGTGAGACCCAGTACTTC. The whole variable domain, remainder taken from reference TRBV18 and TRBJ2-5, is NAGVMQNPRHLVRRRGQEARLRCSPMKGHSHVYWYRQLPEEGLKFMVYLQKENIIDESGMPKERFSAEFPKEGPSILRIQQVVRGDSAAYFCASSPTTGTSATVGETQYFGPGTRLLVL.

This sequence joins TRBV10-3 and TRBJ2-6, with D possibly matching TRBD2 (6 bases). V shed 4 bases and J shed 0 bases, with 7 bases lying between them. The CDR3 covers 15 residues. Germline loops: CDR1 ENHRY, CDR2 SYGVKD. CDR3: CAISAGDSGANVLTF. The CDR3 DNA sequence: TGTGCCATCAGTGCGGGGGACTCTGGGGCCAACGTCCTGACTTTC.

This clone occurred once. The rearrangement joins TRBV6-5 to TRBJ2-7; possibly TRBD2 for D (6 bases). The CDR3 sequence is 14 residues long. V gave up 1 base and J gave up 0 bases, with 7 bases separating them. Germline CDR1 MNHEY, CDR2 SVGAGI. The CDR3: CASSYFGGSYEQYF. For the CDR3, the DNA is TGTGCCAGCAGTTACTTCGGGGGCTCCTACGAGCAGTACTTC.

The CDR3 reads CASSPGSSGNTIYF. Here the CDR3 DNA reads TGTGCCAGCAGTCCCGGCAGCTCTGGAAACACCATATATTTT. The chain links TRBV6-1 to TRBJ1-3, with unresolved D. The CDR3 extends over 14 amino acids. CDR1 is MNHNS and CDR2 is SASEGT in the germline V gene. The V gene lost 5 bases and the J gene lost 0 bases, with 8 bases spanning the gap.

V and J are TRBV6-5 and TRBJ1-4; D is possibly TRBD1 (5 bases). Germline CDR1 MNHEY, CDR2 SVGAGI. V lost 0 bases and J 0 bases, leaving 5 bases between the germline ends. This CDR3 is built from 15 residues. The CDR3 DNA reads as TGTGCCAGCAGTTACTCGACAGCAACTAATGAAAAACTGTTTTTT. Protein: CASSYSTATNEKLFF.

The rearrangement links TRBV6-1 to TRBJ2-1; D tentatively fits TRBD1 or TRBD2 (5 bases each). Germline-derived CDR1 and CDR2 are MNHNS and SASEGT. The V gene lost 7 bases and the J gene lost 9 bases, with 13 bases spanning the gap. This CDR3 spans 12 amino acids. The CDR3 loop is CASTTDGGEQFF. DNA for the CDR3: TGTGCCAGCACGACGGATGGGGGTGAGCAGTTCTTC.

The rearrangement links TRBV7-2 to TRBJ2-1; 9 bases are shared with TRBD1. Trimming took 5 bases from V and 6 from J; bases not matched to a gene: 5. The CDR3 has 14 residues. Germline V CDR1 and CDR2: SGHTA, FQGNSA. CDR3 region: CASSPDRGSNEQFF. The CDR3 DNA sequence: TGTGCCAGCAGCCCGGACAGGGGAAGCAATGAGCAGTTCTTC.

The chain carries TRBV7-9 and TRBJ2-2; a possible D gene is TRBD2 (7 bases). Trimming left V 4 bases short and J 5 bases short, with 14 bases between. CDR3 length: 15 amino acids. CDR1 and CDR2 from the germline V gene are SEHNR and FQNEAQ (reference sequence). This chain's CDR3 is CASSSDGGPTGELFF. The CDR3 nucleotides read TGTGCCAGCAGCTCGGACGGGGGGCCTACCGGGGAGCTGTTTTTT.

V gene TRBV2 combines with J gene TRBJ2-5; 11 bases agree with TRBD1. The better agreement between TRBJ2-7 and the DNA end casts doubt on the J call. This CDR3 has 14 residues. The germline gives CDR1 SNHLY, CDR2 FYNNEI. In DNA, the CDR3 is TGTGCCAGCAGGACCGGGACAGGGGGCTACGAGCAGTACTTC. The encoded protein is CASRTGTGGYEQYF.

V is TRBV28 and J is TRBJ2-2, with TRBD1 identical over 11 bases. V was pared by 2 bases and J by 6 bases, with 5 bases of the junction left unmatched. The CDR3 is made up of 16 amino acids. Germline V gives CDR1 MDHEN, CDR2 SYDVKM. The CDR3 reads CASSLAPGQGAGELFF. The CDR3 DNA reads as TGTGCCAGCAGTTTAGCCCCGGGACAGGGGGCCGGGGAGCTGTTTTTT.

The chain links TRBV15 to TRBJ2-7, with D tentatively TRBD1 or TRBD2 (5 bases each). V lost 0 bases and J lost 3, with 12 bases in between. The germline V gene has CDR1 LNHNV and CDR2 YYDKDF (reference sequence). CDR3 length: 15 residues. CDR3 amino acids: CATSRDRDPLYEQYF. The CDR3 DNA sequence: TGTGCCACCAGCAGAGACCGGGACCCACTCTACGAGCAGTACTTC.

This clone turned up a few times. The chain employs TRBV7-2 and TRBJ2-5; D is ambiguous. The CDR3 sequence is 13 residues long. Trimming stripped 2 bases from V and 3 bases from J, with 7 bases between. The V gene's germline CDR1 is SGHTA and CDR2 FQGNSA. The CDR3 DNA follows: TGTGCCAGCAGCTTATACAAAGAAGAGACCCAGTACTTC. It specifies CASSLYKEETQYF. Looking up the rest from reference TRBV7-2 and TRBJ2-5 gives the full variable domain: GAGVSQSPSNKVTEKGKDVELRCDPISGHTALYWYRQSLGQGLEFLIYFQGNSAPDKSGLPSDRFSAERTGGSVSTLTIQRTQQEDSAVYLCASSLYKEETQYFGPGTRLLVL.

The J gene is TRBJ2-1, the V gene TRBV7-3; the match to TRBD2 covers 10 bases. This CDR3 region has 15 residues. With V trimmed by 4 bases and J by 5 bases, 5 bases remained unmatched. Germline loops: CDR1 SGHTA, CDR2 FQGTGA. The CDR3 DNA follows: TGTGCCAGCAGCTCCGGGACTAGCGTTGACAATGAGCAGTTCTTC. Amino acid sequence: CASSSGTSVDNEQFF.

CDR3 DNA: TGTGCCAGCAGCTCATCCGGGACCCCCCTTGAGCAGTTCTTC. Its translation is CASSSSGTPLEQFF. The V call is TRBV6-5, the J call TRBJ2-1, with D perhaps assigned TRBD1 or TRBD2 (5 bases each). In germline, CDR1 is MNHEY, CDR2 SVGAGI. V was cut by 6 bases and J by 9 bases, with 18 bases left in between. The CDR3 spans 14 residues.

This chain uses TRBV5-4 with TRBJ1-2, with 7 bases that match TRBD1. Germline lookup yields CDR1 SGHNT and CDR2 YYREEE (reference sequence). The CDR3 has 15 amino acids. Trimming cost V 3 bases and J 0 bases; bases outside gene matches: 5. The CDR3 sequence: CASSSWDRPNYGYTF. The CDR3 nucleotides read TGTGCCAGCAGCTCTTGGGACAGACCTAACTATGGCTACACCTTC.

The CDR3 DNA sequence: TGCGCCAGCAGCCAAGAGACGGAACGGTTAGCCAAAAACATTCAGTACTTC. The encoded protein is CASSQETERLAKNIQYF. V and J are TRBV4-1 and TRBJ2-4; D gene ambiguous. V lost 0 bases, J lost 0 bases, and 12 bases lay in between. This CDR3 is built from 17 residues. The germline V gene encodes CDR1 MGHRA and CDR2 YSYEKL.